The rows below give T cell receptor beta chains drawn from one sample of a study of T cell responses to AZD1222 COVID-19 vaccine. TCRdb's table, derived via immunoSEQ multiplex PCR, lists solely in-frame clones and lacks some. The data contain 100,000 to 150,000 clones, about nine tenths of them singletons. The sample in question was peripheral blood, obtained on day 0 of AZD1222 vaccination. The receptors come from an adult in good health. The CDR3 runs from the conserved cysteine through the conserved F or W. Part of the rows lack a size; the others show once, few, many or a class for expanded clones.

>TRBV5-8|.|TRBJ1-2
CASSLQGNYGYTF
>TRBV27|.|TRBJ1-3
CASSPQGWGNTIYF
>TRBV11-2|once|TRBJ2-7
CASSLDGGAYEQYF
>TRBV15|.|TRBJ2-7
CATSRLAGGEQYF
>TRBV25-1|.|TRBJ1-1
CASTTPTVAEAFF
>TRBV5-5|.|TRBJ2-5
CASSRDSFQETQYF
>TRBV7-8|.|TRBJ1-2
CASSFNRDTSGYTF
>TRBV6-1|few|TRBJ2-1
CASSEWRQGLNEQFF
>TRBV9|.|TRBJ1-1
CASSLIPGGNTEAFF
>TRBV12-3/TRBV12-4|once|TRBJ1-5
CASTRLNQPQHF
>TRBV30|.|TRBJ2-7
CAWAGSSYEQYF
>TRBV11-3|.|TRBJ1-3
CASSAGVGNTIYF
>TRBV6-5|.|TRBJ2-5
CASSPGRNRETQYF
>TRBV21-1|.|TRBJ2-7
CASIHRGWYEQYF
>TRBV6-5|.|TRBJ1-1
CASSYSRGQGGTEAFF
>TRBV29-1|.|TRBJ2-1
CSAMGGSYNEQFF
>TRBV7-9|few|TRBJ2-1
CASSLATVHEQFF
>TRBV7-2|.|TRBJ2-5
CASSFQGGGETQYF
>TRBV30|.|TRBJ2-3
CAWTRMLGLVYGTDTQYF
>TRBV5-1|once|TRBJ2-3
CASSHPDRISRGNTDTQYF
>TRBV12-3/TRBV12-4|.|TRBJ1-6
CATNGDLNSPLHF
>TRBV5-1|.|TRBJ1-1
CASSLQGERNTEAFF
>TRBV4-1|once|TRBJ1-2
CASSQDPGQRGYTF
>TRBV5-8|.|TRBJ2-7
CASSLTGTGVSEQYF
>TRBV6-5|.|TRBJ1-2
CASSITGDYGYTF
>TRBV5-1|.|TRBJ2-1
CASSLETSSGNEQFF
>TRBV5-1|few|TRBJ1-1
CASSLFGTGTEAFF
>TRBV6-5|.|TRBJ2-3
CASSPVLTGTDTQYF
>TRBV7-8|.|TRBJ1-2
CASSLADSYGYTF
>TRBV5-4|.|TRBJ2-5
CASSPKELETQYF
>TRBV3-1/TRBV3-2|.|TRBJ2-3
CASSQWVGGTADTQYF
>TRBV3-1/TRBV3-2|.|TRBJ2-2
CASEGGLAGNTGELFF
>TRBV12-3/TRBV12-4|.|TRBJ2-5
CASSFPQGTQYF
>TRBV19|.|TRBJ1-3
CASTPVGVRSGNTIYF
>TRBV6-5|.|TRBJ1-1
CASSKRGGNTEAFF